A single sample gave rise to the 11 T cell receptor beta chains below, sequenced in a study of T cells in localized non-small cell lung cancer. Generated by immunoSEQ multiplex PCR, the TCRdb table keeps only in-frame clones and is missing some. The repertoire includes around 140,000 clones, approximately 88% of them detected once, and approximately 1.5% sits in the top ten. The source was peripheral blood, collected before any cancer treatment. The receptors derive from a female donor of 60 years or more with stage I lung adenocarcinoma.

The chain carries TRBV10-3 and TRBJ1-5; a possible D gene is TRBD1 (5 bases). Germline V gene data show CDR1 as ENHRY and CDR2 as SYGVKD. The V and J ends lost 1 base and 7 bases respectively, with 11 bases between them. The CDR3 is made up of 14 amino acids. CDR3 in DNA: TGTGCCATCAGTGAGTTGGCAGGGCGACAGCCCCAGCATTTT. Its protein is CAISELAGRQPQHF.

The V gene is TRBV29-1, the J gene TRBJ2-5, with TRBD2 identical over 8 bases. Germline lookup yields CDR1 SQVTM and CDR2 ANQGSEA. The trim removed 3 bases at V and 3 bases at J, leaving 9 bases unmatched. The CDR3 loop spans 15 amino acids. CDR3 loop: CSVDRLAGNEETQYF. The CDR3 DNA sequence: TGCAGCGTTGATCGCCTAGCGGGTAACGAAGAGACCCAGTACTTC.

The genes are TRBV11-2 and TRBJ1-5; D gene ambiguous. The CDR3 consists of 15 residues. In germline, CDR1 is SGHAT, CDR2 FQNNGV. The ends were cut back, 4 bases at V and 7 bases at J, with 17 bases in the middle. The CDR3 loop reads CASSSDFSRPQPQHF. For the CDR3, the DNA is TGTGCCAGCAGCTCGGACTTCTCTCGTCCCCAGCCCCAGCATTTT.

The chain has TRBV28 and TRBJ2-7; maybe TRBD1 (6 bases). With 5 bases removed from V and 3 bases from J, the gap between germline ends came to 11 bases. The CDR3 is 13 amino acids. The V gene's germline CDR1 is MDHEN and CDR2 SYDVKM. The CDR3 loop reads CASSPADSYEQYF. The CDR3 DNA sequence: TGTGCCAGCAGTCCCGCGGACAGCTACGAGCAGTACTTC.

This chain joins TRBV28 and TRBJ2-5; D tentatively fits TRBD1 or TRBD2 (5 bases each). Matching the DNA end better, TRBJ2-7 makes the J call doubtful. CDR1 is MDHEN, CDR2 SYDVKM, per germline. This CDR3 has 14 amino acids. CDR3 nucleotides: TGTGCCAGCAGTTTACGGGGCTTGTTTTACGAGCAGTACTTC. Protein sequence: CASSLRGLFYEQYF.

The chain uses TRBV29-1 and TRBJ1-1; D is possibly TRBD1 (5 bases). Germline CDR1 SQVTM, CDR2 ANQGSEA. Trimming left V 0 bases short and J 1 base short, with 18 bases between. The CDR3 has 17 amino acids. CDR3 nucleotide sequence: TGCAGCGTTGAAGACCGGAGGGAGGGGACCCAGAACACTGAAGCTTTCTTT. Amino acid sequence: CSVEDRREGTQNTEAFF.

The chain uses TRBV10-1 and TRBJ2-3; D uncertain. The ends were cut back, 5 bases at V and 2 bases at J, with 14 bases in the middle. Germline V gene lookup returns CDR1 WNHNN and CDR2 SYGVQD (reference sequence). This CDR3 spans 15 amino acids. CDR3 DNA: TGCGCCAGCAGTCCCTTGGGGTCAGACACAGATACGCAGTATTTT. Protein sequence: CASSPLGSDTDTQYF.

The rearrangement joins TRBV5-1 to TRBJ1-4, with D unresolved. Deletions cut 4 bases from V and 8 bases from J, with 9 bases between. Germline V CDR1 and CDR2: SGHRS, YFSETQ. The CDR3 consists of 12 residues. CDR3 region: CASSPLGEKLFF. Here the CDR3 DNA reads TGCGCCAGCAGCCCATTGGGGGAAAAACTGTTTTTT.

V usage is TRBV30 and J usage is TRBJ2-5; D gene uncertain. The V end lost 0 bases, the J end lost 4 bases, and 9 bases lay between the germline ends. The CDR3 runs to 13 residues. Germline V gene data show CDR1 as GTSNPN and CDR2 as SVGIG (reference sequence). The CDR3, as DNA: TGTGCCTGGAGTGTGTCAGGTTTAGAGACCCAGTACTTC. It translates to CAWSVSGLETQYF.

The CDR3 loop is CASSRTGLEGYGYTF. In DNA form, the CDR3 reads TGTGCCAGTAGTAGGACAGGGCTAGAGGGCTATGGCTACACCTTC. The rearrangement links TRBV19 to TRBJ1-2; 8 bases line up with TRBD1. Per germline, CDR1 LNHDA and CDR2 SQIVND (reference sequence). The ends lost 4 bases at V and 4 bases at J; junction bases unmatched: 8. The CDR3 sequence is 15 residues long.

The rearrangement uses TRBV5-1 and TRBJ2-7; TRBD2 agrees at 11 bases. Germline V gene data show CDR1 as SGHRS and CDR2 as YFSETQ. The CDR3 covers 15 residues. The V and J ends lost 0 bases and 4 bases, in that order; junction bases with no gene match: 3. CDR3 sequence reads: CASSLGLAGLYEQYF. The CDR3 nucleotides are TGCGCCAGCAGCTTGGGACTAGCGGGATTATACGAGCAGTACTTC. Full variable domain (remainder filled in from reference TRBV5-1 and TRBJ2-7): KAGVTQTPRYLIKTRGQQVTLSCSPISGHRSVSWYQQTPGQGLQFLFEYFSETQRNKGNFPGRFSGRQFSNSRSEMNVSTLELGDSALYLCASSLGLAGLYEQYFGPGTRLTVT.